This T cell receptor beta chain was sequenced during a study of blood T cells in healthy people across ages. Primed by a sample-barcoded 5' primer and a J-beta primer mix, a second PCR proceeded for about 7 to 11 cycles. TCRdb passed the 5' RACE reads through MiXCR, listing each CDR3 protein once. The sample holds more than 550,000 distinct CDR3 sequences; approximately 21% are singletons and the top ten take about 20%. This clonotype has more than one count but fewer than ten. Each sample had at least 6 million PBMCs isolated. Sequencing was performed on blood. The source is a man aged 65 to 79 in good health.

CDR3 sequence: CASRRQGTYTEAFF. For the CDR3, the DNA is TGTGCCAGCAGAAGACAAGGGACGTACACTGAAGCTTTCTTT. The chain is built from TRBV12-3 or TRBV12-4 and TRBJ1-1; D possibly corresponds to TRBD1 (5 bases). Trimming removed 6 bases at V and 3 bases at J, with 14 bases between. CDR3 length: 14 amino acids.